These T cell receptor beta chains were read from a single sample in a study of blood T cell repertoires in COVID-19. Assay: immunoSEQ multiplex PCR; the TCRdb copy retains only in-frame clones and omits some. Of 60,000 or so clones in the sample, under 85% were seen once. Sequencing was done on a sample of peripheral blood. The receptor set was obtained from a man in his 60s with acute or convalescent COVID-19. CDR3s include the opening cysteine and the closing phenylalanine or tryptophan. The D gene is left open where the match is weak. Clone sizes are given selectively: once, few, many, or a class where the clone is expanded.

>TRBJ2-6|once|TRBD1|TRBV30
TGTGCCTGGAGGAGGACAGGGTATGGCTCTGGGGCCAACGTCCTGACTTTC
CAWRRTGYGSGANVLTF
>TRBJ1-2|medium-sized|.|TRBV5-4
TGTGCCAGCAGCTCCTCCCCAGCGGAGTATGGCTACACCTTC
CASSSSPAEYGYTF
>TRBJ1-5|.|.|TRBV19
TGTGCCAGTTATGGGGGGAAAGGAGAAGATCAGCCCCAGCATTTT
CASYGGKGEDQPQHF
>TRBJ2-3|.|.|TRBV4-2
TGTGCCAGCAGCCAAGGGACTACAACAGATACGCAGTATTTT
CASSQGTTTDTQYF
>TRBJ2-7|.|TRBD1|TRBV7-6
TGTGCCAGCGGACAGGCGTCGCACTACGAGCAGTACTTC
CASGQASHYEQYF
>TRBJ1-6|.|.|TRBV7-6
TGTGCCAGCAGCTTAGAATCCCCCGGGGGTGACTCCTATAATTCACCCCTCCACTTT
CASSLESPGGDSYNSPLHF
>TRBJ1-5|.|.|TRBV25-1
TGTGCCAGCAGCCGGCAGGGCCCCAATCAGCCCCAGCATTTT
CASSRQGPNQPQHF
>TRBJ1-1|.|.|TRBV28
TGTGCCAGCAACCCAGTGGAGGCCCTTAACACTGAAGCTTTCTTT
CASNPVEALNTEAFF
>TRBJ2-1|.|TRBD2|TRBV9
TGTGCCAGCAGCCTTAGCGGGGGAGGTGATGAGCAGTTCTTC
CASSLSGGGDEQFF
>TRBJ1-6|.|TRBD1|TRBV10-3
TGTGCCATCAGCGCGGACAGGGCCAATAATTCACCCCTCCACTTT
CAISADRANNSPLHF
>TRBJ2-7|.|TRBD1|TRBV5-4
TGTGCCAGCAGCTTGGTTGCAGGGGGCGACGAGCAGTACTTC
CASSLVAGGDEQYF
>TRBJ1-6|.|.|TRBV2
TGTGCCAGCAGTCTCGGGACGGGGGATAATTCACCCCTCCACTTT
CASSLGTGDNSPLHF
>TRBJ1-6|few|.|TRBV5-4
TGTGCCAGCAGCAGTACAGGGAGCTCCTATAATTCACCCCTCCACTTT
CASSSTGSSYNSPLHF